This T cell receptor (beta chain) was identified during a study of glioma-infiltrating T cells. To note about this clonotype: The antigen is undetermined.

The V gene's germline CDR1 is LGHNA and CDR2 YNFKEQ. The CDR3 extends over 16 amino acids. V dropped 1 base and J dropped 3 bases, with 14 bases sitting between them. Study conclusions and caveats: Tissue and blood shared very few CDR3 sequences. Gliomas, especially low-grade, showed above-expected tissue-blood divergence; non-neoplastic patients showed below.

TCR alpha and beta CDR3 regions were amplified from RNA using iRepertoire nested multiplex PCR. Input was roughly 85-450 ng of tissue mRNA or PBMC total RNA. TCRdb reprocessed the multiplex PCR reads via MiXCR and lists one record per CDR3 protein. The sample gives about 140,000 distinct CDR3 sequences, roughly two fifths of which show up once; 20% is in the top ten. Sequencing was done on a sample of glioma tissue, nonneoplastic brain tissue, or PBMCs (not recorded which). V gene TRBV4-2 combines with J gene TRBJ2-3; D gene ambiguous. This TCR derives from a human donor with low-grade glioma or glioblastoma, undergoing nonglioma brain surgery, or in good health (not recorded which). The CDR3 DNA follows: TGTGCCAGCAGCCAAGTAGTCCTAATGGGGACAGATACGCAGTATTTT. Protein sequence: CASSQVVLMGTDTQYF.